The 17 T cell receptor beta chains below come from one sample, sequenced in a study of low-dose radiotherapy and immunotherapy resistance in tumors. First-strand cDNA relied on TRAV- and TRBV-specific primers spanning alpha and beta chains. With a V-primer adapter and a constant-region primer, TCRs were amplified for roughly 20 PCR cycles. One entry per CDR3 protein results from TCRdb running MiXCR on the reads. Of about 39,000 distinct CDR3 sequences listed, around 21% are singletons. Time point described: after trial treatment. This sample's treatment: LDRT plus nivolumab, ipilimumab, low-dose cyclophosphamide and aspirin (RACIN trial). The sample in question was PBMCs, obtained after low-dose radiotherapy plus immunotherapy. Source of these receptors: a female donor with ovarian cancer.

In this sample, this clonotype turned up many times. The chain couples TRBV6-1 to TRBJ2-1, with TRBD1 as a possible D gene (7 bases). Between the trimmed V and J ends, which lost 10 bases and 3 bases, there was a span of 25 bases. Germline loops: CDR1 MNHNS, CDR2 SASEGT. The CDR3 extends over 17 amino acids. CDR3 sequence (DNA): TGTGCCATCAGAGAAAGCAGCAGGGGGGAAAGCTACAATGAGCAGTTCTTC. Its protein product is CAIRESSRGESYNEQFF.

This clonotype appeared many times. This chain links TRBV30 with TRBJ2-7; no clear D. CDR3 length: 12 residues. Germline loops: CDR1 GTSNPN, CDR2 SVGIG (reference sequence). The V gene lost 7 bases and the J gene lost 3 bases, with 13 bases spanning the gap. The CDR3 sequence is CAYTDGLYEQYF. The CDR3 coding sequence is TGTGCCTATACCGACGGGCTCTACGAGCAGTACTTC.

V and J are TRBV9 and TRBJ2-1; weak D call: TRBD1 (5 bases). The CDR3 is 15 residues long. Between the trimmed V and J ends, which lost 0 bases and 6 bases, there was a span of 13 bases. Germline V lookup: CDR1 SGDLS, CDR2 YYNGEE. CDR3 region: CASSVEHRRTNEQFF. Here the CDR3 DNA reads TGTGCCAGCAGCGTAGAACACAGGAGAACCAATGAGCAGTTCTTC.

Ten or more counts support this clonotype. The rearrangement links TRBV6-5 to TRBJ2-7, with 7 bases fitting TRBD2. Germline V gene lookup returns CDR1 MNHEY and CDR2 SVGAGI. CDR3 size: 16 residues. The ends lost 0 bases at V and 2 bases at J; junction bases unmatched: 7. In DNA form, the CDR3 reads TGTGCCAGCAGTTACTCGGGAGGGGCAGTAACCTACGAGCAGTACTTC. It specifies CASSYSGGAVTYEQYF.

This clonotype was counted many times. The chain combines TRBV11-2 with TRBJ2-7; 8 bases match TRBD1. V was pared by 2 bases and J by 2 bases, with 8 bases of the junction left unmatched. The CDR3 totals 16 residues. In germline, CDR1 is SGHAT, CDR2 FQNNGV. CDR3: CASSLSSGTGPYEQYF. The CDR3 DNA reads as TGTGCCAGCAGCTTATCCTCCGGGACAGGACCCTACGAGCAGTACTTC.

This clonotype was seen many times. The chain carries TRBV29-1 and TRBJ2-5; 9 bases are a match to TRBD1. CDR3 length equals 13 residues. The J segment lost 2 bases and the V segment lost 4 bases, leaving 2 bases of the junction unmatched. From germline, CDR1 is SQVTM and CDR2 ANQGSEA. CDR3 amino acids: CSVGGTGQETQYF. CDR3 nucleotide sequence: TGCAGCGTTGGGGGGACAGGGCAAGAGACCCAGTACTTC.

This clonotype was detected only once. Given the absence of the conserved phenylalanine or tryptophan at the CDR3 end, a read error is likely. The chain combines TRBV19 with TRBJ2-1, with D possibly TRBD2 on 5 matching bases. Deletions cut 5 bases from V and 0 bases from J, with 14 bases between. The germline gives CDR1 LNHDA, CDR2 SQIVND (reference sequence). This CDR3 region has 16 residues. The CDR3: CASSRPGSSSYNEQFL. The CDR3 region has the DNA TGTGCCAGTAGTCGTCCGGGGTCGAGCTCCTACAATGAGCAGTTCCTC.

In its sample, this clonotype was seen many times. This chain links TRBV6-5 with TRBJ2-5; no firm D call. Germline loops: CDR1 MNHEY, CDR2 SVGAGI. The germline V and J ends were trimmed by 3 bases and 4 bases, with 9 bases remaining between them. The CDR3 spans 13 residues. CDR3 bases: TGTGCCAGCAGTTATTTAAAGGGAGAGACCCAGTACTTC. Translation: CASSYLKGETQYF.

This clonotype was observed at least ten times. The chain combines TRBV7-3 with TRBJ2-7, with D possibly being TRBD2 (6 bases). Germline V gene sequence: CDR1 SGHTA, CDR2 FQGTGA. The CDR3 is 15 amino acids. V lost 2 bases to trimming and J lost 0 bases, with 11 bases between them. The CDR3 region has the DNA TGTGCCAGCAGCTTACTCGGAGGGAACTCCTACGAGCAGTACTTC. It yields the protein CASSLLGGNSYEQYF. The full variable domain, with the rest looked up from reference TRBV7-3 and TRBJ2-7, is GAGVSQTPSNKVTEKGKYVELRCDPISGHTALYWYRQSLGQGPEFLIYFQGTGAADDSGLPNDRFFAVRPEGSVSTLKIQRTERGDSAVYLCASSLLGGNSYEQYFGPGTRLTVT.

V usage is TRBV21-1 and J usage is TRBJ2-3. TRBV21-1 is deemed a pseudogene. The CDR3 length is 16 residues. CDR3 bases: TGTGCCAGCAGCAAAAGGGTGGGGTTACAGTGGGATACGCAGTATTTT. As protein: CASSKRVGLQWDTQYF.

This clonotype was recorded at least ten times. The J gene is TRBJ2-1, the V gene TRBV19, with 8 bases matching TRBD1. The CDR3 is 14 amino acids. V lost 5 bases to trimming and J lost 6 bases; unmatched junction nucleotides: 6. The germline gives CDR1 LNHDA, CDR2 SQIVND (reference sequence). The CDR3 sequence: CASSPRTGPNEQFF. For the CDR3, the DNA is TGTGCCAGTAGTCCAAGGACAGGGCCCAATGAGCAGTTCTTC.

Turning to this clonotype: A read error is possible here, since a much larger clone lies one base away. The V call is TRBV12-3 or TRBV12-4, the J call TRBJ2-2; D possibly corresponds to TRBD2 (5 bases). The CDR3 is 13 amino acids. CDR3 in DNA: TGTGCCAGCACCGATCTGGGTTACGGGGAGCTGTCTTTT. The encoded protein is CASTDLGYGELSF.

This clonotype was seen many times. The CDR3 protein is CSVARGGEQYF. CDR3 nucleotide sequence: TGCAGCGTTGCCAGGGGTGGCGAGCAGTACTTC. The chain uses TRBV29-1 and TRBJ2-7; a weak D match, TRBD1 (6 bases). Germline CDR1 is SQVTM and CDR2 is ANQGSEA. The CDR3 loop spans 11 amino acids. V shed 4 bases and J shed 6 bases, with 10 bases lying between them.

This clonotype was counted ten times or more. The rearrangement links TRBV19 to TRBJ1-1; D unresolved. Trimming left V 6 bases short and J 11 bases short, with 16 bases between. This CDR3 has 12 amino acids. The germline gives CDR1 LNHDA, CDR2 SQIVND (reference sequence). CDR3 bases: TGTGCCAGTAGCACGGCCGGACCGTGGGCTTTCTTT. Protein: CASSTAGPWAFF.

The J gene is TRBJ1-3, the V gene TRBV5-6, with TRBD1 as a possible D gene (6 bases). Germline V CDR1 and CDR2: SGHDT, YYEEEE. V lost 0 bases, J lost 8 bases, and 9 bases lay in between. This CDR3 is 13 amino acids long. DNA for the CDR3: TGTGCCAGCAGCTTGGCTCAGGGGTACACCATATATTTT. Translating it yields CASSLAQGYTIYF.

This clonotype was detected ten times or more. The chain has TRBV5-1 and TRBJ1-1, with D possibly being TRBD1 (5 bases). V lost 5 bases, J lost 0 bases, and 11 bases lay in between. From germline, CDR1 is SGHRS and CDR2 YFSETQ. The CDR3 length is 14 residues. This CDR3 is CASRSDRMNTEAFF. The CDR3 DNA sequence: TGCGCCAGCAGATCTGACAGAATGAACACTGAAGCTTTCTTT.

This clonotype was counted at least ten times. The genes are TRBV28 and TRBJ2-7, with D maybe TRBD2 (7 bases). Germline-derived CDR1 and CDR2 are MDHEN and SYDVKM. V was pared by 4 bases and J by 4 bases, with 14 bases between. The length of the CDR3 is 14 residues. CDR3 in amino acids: CASSSFGGAYEQYF. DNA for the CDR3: TGTGCCAGCAGTTCGTTTGGGGGGGCTTACGAGCAGTACTTC.